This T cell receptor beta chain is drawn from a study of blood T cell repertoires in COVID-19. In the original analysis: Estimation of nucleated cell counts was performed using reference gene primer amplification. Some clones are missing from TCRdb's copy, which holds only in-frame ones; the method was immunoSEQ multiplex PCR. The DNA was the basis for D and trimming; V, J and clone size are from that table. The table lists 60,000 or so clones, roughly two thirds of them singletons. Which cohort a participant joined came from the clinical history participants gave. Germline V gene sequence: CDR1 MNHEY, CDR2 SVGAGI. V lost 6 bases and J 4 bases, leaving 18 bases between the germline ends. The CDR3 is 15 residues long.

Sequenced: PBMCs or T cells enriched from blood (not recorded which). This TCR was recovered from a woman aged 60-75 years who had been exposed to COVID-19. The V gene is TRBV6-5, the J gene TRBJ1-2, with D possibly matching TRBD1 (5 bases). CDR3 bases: TGTGCCAGCAGACCCGACAGCGATAGTAGCTATGGCTACACCTTC. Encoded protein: CASRPDSDSSYGYTF.